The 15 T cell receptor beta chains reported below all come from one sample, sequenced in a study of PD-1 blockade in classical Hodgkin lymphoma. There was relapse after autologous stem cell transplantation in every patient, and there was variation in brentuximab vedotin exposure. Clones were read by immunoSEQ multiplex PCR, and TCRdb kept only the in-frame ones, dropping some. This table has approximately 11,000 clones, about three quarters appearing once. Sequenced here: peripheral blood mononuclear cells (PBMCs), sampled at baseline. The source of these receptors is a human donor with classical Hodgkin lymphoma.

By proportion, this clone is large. The CDR3 bases are TGTGCCAGCAGTCTACAGGGTCAGGAAAAACTGTTTTTT. It translates to CASSLQGQEKLFF. The chain links TRBV27 to TRBJ1-4; weak D call: TRBD1 (6 bases). The germline gives CDR1 MNHEY, CDR2 SMNVEV (reference sequence). The CDR3 runs 13 residues. The ends were cut back, 5 bases at V and 8 bases at J, with 12 bases in the middle.

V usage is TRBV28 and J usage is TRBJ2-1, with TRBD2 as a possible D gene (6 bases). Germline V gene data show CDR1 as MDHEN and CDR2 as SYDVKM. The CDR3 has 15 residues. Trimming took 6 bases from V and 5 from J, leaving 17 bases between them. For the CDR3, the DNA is TGTGCCAGCAGGTCTGGCGGGACCGGCAACAATGAGCAGTTCTTC. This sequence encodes CASRSGGTGNNEQFF.

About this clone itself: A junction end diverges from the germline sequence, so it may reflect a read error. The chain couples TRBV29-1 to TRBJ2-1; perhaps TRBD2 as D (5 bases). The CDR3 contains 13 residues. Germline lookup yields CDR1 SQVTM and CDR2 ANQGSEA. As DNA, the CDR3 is TGTGCCTATTTGTGGGAGTTCTACAATGAGCAGTTCTTC. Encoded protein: CAYLWEFYNEQFF.

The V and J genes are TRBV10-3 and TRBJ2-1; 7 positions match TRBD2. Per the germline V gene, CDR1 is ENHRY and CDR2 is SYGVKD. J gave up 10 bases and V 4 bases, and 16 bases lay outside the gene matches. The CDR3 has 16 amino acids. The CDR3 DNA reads TGTGCCATCAGTGGCCAGGCTCGGACTAGTACATTAGAGCAGTTCTTC. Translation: CAISGQARTSTLEQFF.

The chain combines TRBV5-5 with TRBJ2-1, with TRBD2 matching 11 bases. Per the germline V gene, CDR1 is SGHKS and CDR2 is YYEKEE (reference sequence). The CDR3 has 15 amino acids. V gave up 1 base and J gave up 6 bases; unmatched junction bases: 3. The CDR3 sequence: CASSLTSGSSNEQFF. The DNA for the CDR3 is TGTGCCAGCAGCTTGACTAGCGGGAGTAGCAATGAGCAGTTCTTC.

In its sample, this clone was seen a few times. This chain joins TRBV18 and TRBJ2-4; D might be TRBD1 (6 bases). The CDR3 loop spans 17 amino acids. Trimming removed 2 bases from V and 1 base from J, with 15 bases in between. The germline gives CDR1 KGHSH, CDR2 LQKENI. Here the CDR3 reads CASSPIQGEGAKNIQYF. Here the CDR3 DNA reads TGTGCCAGCTCACCAATACAGGGAGAAGGGGCCAAAAACATTCAGTACTTC. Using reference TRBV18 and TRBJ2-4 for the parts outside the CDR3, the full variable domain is NAGVMQNPRHLVRRRGQEARLRCSPMKGHSHVYWYRQLPEEGLKFMVYLQKENIIDESGMPKERFSAEFPKEGPSILRIQQVVRGDSAAYFCASSPIQGEGAKNIQYFGAGTRLSVL.

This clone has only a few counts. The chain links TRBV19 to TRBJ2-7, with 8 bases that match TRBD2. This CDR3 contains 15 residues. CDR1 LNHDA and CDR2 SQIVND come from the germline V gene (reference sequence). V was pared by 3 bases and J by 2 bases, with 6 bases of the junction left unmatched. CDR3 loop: CASSIQSGSAYEQYF. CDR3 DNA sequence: TGTGCCAGTAGTATTCAGAGCGGGAGTGCCTACGAGCAGTACTTC.

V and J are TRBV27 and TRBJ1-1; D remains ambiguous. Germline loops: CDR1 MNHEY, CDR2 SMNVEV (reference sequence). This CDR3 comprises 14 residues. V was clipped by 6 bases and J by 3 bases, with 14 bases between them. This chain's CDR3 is CASSQDRFHTEAFF. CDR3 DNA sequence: TGTGCCAGCAGCCAAGACCGCTTTCACACTGAAGCTTTCTTT.

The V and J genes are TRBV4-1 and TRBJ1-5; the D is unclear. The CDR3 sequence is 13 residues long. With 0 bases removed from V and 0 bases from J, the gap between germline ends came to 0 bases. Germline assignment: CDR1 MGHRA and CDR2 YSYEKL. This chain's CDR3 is CASSQDSNQPQHF. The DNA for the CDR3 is TGCGCCAGCAGCCAAGATAGCAATCAGCCCCAGCATTTT.

In DNA, the CDR3 is TGTGCCAGCTCACCACGCGCCCTCCCAGATACGCAGTATTTT. This codes for CASSPRALPDTQYF. The chain joins TRBV18 to TRBJ2-3; D gene ambiguous. The V gene's germline CDR1 is KGHSH and CDR2 LQKENI. This CDR3 is built from 14 residues. Trimming removed 1 base from V and 4 bases from J, with 9 bases in between.

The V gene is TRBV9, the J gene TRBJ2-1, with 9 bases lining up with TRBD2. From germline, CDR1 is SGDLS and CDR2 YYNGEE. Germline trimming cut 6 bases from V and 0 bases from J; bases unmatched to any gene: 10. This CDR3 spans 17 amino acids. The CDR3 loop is CASTPGDSGSSYNEQFF. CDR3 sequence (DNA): TGTGCCAGCACCCCGGGCGATAGCGGGAGCTCCTACAATGAGCAGTTCTTC. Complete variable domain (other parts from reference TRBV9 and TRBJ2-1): DSGVTQTPKHLITATGQRVTLRCSPRSGDLSVYWYQQSLDQGLQFLIQYYNGEERAKGNILERFSAQQFPDLHSELNLSSLELGDSALYFCASTPGDSGSSYNEQFFGPGTRLTVL.

CDR3 nucleotides: TGTGCCAGCAGCTTGGCGACACGGAACACTGAAGCTTTCTTT. It codes for CASSLATRNTEAFF. V gene TRBV5-4 combines with J gene TRBJ1-1; D uncertain. This CDR3 comprises 14 residues. In germline, CDR1 is SGHNT, CDR2 YYREEE (reference sequence). With 0 bases removed from V and 1 base from J, the gap between germline ends came to 7 bases.

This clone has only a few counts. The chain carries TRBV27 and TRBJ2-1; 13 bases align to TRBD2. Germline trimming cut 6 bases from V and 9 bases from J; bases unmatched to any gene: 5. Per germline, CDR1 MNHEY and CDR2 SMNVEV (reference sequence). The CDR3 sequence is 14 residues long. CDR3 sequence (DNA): TGTGCCAGCAGACTAGCGGGAGGGCCAGGTGAGCAGTTCTTC. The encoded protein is CASRLAGGPGEQFF.

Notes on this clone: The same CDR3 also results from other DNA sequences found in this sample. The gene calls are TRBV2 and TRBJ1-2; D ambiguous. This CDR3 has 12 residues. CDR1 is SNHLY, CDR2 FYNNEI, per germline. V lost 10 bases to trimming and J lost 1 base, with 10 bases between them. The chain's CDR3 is CATEEYNYGYTF. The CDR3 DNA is TGTGCCACCGAGGAATATAACTATGGCTACACCTTC.

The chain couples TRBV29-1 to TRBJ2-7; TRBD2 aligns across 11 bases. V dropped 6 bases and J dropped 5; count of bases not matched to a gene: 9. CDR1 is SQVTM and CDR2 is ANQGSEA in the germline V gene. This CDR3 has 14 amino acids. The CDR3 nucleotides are TGCAGCGTGCATAGCGGGAGGGCCGCGAACGAGCAGTACTTC. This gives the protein CSVHSGRAANEQYF.